This TCR beta chain was obtained from a study of T cell responses to AZD1222 COVID-19 vaccine. Study-level results: None of the repertoires were sampled until the peak T cell response had passed. Only a handful of AZD1222 recipients were seropositive at baseline.

The assay was immunoSEQ multiplex PCR, and TCRdb's table has in-frame clones only and misses some. The repertoire holds some 100,000 clones, with about 86% as singletons. The CDR3 consists of 18 residues. Looked up from germline, CDR1 is LNHDA and CDR2 is SQIVND (reference sequence). The junction had 14 bases not matched to a gene; V was cut back by 0 bases and J by 5 bases. Second-dose intervals near 4 or 12 weeks were combined. A remark on this clone: What it recognizes is unknown.

The input for sequencing was peripheral blood, taken 28 days after the second AZD1222 dose. The sequence was obtained from an adult who received the AZD1222 COVID-19 vaccine. This chain joins TRBV19 and TRBJ2-5; the match to TRBD2 covers 8 bases. DNA of the CDR3: TGTGCCAGTAGTATAGACCCCCCCAGTTTGTCGGGAGGGGAGACCCAGTACTTC. It specifies CASSIDPPSLSGGETQYF.